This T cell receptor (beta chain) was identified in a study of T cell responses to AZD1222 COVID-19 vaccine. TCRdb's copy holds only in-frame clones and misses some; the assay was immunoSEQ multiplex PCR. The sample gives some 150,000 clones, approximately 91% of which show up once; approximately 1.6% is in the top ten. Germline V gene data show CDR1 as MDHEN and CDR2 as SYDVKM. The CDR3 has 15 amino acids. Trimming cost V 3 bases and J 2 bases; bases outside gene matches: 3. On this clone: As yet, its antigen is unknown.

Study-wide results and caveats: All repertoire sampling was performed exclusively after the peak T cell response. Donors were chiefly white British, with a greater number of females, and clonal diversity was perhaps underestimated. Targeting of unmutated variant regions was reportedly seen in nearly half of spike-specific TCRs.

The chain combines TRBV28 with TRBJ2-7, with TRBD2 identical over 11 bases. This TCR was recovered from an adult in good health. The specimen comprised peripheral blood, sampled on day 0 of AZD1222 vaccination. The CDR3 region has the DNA TGTGCCAGCAGTTTCTTTAGCGGGAGGGCCTACGAGCAGTACTTC. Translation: CASSFFSGRAYEQYF. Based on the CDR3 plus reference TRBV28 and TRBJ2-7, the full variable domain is DVKVTQSSRYLVKRTGEKVFLECVQDMDHENMFWYRQDPGLGLRLIYFSYDVKMKEKGDIPEGYSVSREKKERFSLILESASTNQTSMYLCASSFFSGRAYEQYFGPGTRLTVT.